The 18 T cell receptor beta chains below all came from one sample that was sequenced in a study of control samples from healthy donors and cancer patients. Assay: immunoSEQ multiplex PCR; the TCRdb copy retains only in-frame clones and omits some. The sample lists 160,000 or so clones, roughly 94% occurring once. Source material: PBMCs. The receptor set was obtained from a man in his sixties with colorectal cancer.

Note on this clone: At the DNA level, this CDR3 is encoded by other sequences in the same sample as well. For the CDR3, the DNA is TGTGCCAGCAGCACCTCGACAGGCAATAATTCACCCCTCCACTTT. Amino acids: CASSTSTGNNSPLHF. The V and J genes are TRBV9 and TRBJ1-6; the D gene is possibly TRBD1 (6 bases). The CDR3 runs to 15 residues. Germline V CDR1 and CDR2: SGDLS, YYNGEE. The ends were cut back, 4 bases at V and 5 bases at J, with 13 bases in the middle.

The chain joins TRBV18 to TRBJ1-4; perhaps TRBD1 as D (5 bases). The CDR3 is 14 amino acids. Trimming cost V 3 bases and J 7 bases, with 12 bases left between them. Germline CDR1 and CDR2: KGHSH and LQKENI. The CDR3 reads CASSPGVGGEKLFF. CDR3 nucleotides: TGTGCCAGCTCACCGGGGGTCGGGGGTGAAAAACTGTTTTTT.

This clone was observed a few times. The V and J genes are TRBV29-1 and TRBJ1-1, with 12 bases lining up with TRBD1. The CDR3 contains 13 residues. V shed 7 bases and J 2 bases; nucleotides not matched to a gene: 2. CDR1 is SQVTM, CDR2 ANQGSEA, per germline. CDR3 sequence (DNA): TGCAGCGGGGGACAGGGGGCCAACACTGAAGCTTTCTTT. Its translation is CSGGQGANTEAFF.

The V and J genes are TRBV6-1 and TRBJ1-5, with D possibly matching TRBD1 (5 bases). The CDR3 spans 18 residues. Trimming took 2 bases from V and 4 from J, leaving 21 bases between them. Per the germline V gene, CDR1 is MNHNS and CDR2 is SASEGT. Here the CDR3 DNA reads TGTGCCAGCAGTGAATATTTGGGGACCTCCATGGGTAATCAGCCCCAGCATTTT. Encoded protein: CASSEYLGTSMGNQPQHF.

This rearrangement joins TRBV11-3 to TRBJ2-7; D unclear. This CDR3 is 12 amino acids long. Germline lookup yields CDR1 SGHNT and CDR2 YENEEA. Trimming removed 0 bases at V and 3 bases at J, with 3 bases between. CDR3 residues: CASSLDGYEQYF. The CDR3 bases are TGTGCCAGCAGCTTAGACGGCTACGAGCAGTACTTC. The full variable domain, its missing parts supplied by reference TRBV11-3 and TRBJ2-7, is EAGVVQSPRYKIIEKKQPVAFWCNPISGHNTLYWYLQNLGQGPELLIRYENEEAVDDSQLPKDRFSAERLKGVDSTLKIQPAELGDSAVYLCASSLDGYEQYFGPGTRLTVT.

V is TRBV5-5 and J is TRBJ2-5, with TRBD1 identical over 12 bases. Germline CDR1 is SGHKS and CDR2 is YYEKEE (reference sequence). J lost 6 bases, V lost 4 bases, and 16 bases had no gene match. The CDR3 contains 18 residues. In DNA, the CDR3 is TGTGCCAGCAGCCGAATACTCTCAGGGACAGGGGGCGAGAAGACCCAGTACTTC. It codes for CASSRILSGTGGEKTQYF. The whole variable domain, remainder taken from reference TRBV5-5 and TRBJ2-5, is DAGVTQSPTHLIKTRGQQVTLRCSPISGHKSVSWYQQVLGQGPQFIFQYYEKEERGRGNFPDRFSARQFPNYSSELNVNALLLGDSALYLCASSRILSGTGGEKTQYFGPGTRLLVL.

The V gene is TRBV7-2, the J gene TRBJ1-2; D gene ambiguous. The V end was cut by 4 bases, the J end by 5 bases, with 11 bases between. Germline CDR1 and CDR2: SGHTA and FQGNSA. CDR3 size: 13 residues. For the CDR3, the DNA is TGTGCCAGCAGCTCCAACGGGGATTATGGCTACACCTTC. Encoded protein: CASSSNGDYGYTF.

This chain uses TRBV5-1 with TRBJ2-5, with D perhaps TRBD2 (6 bases). The V end was cut by 0 bases, the J end by 2 bases, with 8 bases between. Germline CDR1 reads SGHRS; CDR2 reads YFSETQ. This CDR3 spans 14 amino acids. CDR3 DNA sequence: TGCGCCAGCAGCTTGGTGAGCGGGCAAGAGACCCAGTACTTC. Amino acid sequence: CASSLVSGQETQYF.

The CDR3 coding sequence is TGCGCCAGCAGCCCAAGAGGGGGATTCTCCTACGAGCAGTACTTC. Amino acids: CASSPRGGFSYEQYF. The V and J genes are TRBV5-1 and TRBJ2-7; a weak D match, TRBD1 (6 bases). CDR1 and CDR2 from the germline V gene are SGHRS and YFSETQ. Trimming pared 4 bases from V and 0 bases from J, leaving 14 bases between. The length of the CDR3 is 15 residues.

This clone appeared a single time. The J gene is TRBJ1-2, the V gene TRBV24-1, with D maybe TRBD1 (5 bases). CDR3 length: 14 amino acids. V lost 6 bases, J lost 5 bases, and 15 bases lay in between. CDR1 and CDR2 (germline): KGHDR, SFDVKD. Written as DNA, the CDR3 is TGTGCCACCAGTCGCGGGGCCTCAGAGTATGGCTACACCTTC. It is translated as CATSRGASEYGYTF.

The chain employs TRBV7-2 and TRBJ1-1, with 8 bases that match TRBD1. The germline V gene has CDR1 SGHTA and CDR2 FQGNSA. V dropped 4 bases and J dropped 3; count of bases not matched to a gene: 7. This CDR3 has 15 amino acids. CDR3 coding DNA: TGTGCCAGCAGCTCTTCAGGGGGCATGGACACTGAAGCTTTCTTT. This encodes CASSSSGGMDTEAFF.

The chain combines TRBV21-1 with TRBJ2-7. TRBV21-1 is assigned pseudogene status. The length of the CDR3 is 17 residues. The CDR3 bases are TGTGCCAGCAGCAAAGTTGGGCTAATCGGGGGCCCGGGGGAGCAGTACTTC. It is translated as CASSKVGLIGGPGEQYF.

The chain employs TRBV10-3 and TRBJ2-7, with D perhaps TRBD1 (6 bases). Looked up from germline, CDR1 is ENHRY and CDR2 is SYGVKD. Trimming cost V 8 bases and J 1 base, with 12 bases left between them. The length of the CDR3 is 13 residues. The CDR3 spells CAIGAGDSYEQYF. For the CDR3, the DNA is TGTGCCATCGGCGCAGGGGATTCCTACGAGCAGTACTTC.

Only one count was recorded for this clone. The chain joins TRBV5-1 to TRBJ2-2; D may correspond to TRBD1 or TRBD2 (5 bases each). The CDR3 is 15 amino acids. The V and J ends lost 2 bases and 0 bases respectively, with 8 bases between them. Germline lookup yields CDR1 SGHRS and CDR2 YFSETQ. As DNA, the CDR3 is TGCGCCAGCAGCTTCGGGGCAGCGAACACCGGGGAGCTGTTTTTT. Its protein is CASSFGAANTGELFF.

CDR3 DNA sequence: TGTGCCATCAGTGAACAGAGGACAGGGCAAACATATGGCTACACCTTC. Protein: CAISEQRTGQTYGYTF. The rearrangement joins TRBV10-3 to TRBJ1-2; 8 nucleotides agree with TRBD1. This CDR3 is built from 16 residues. V was clipped by 3 bases and J by 5 bases; unmatched bases: 11. The germline CDR1 and CDR2 sequences are ENHRY and SYGVKD.

The chain employs TRBV5-1 and TRBJ1-1; 7 bases match TRBD1. This CDR3 has 15 residues. V shed 1 base, J shed 0 bases, and the junction held 3 bases outside the gene matches. CDR1 SGHRS and CDR2 YFSETQ come from the germline V gene. The CDR3 sequence is CASSLPGQMNTEAFF. CDR3 nucleotide sequence: TGCGCCAGCAGCTTGCCGGGACAGATGAACACTGAAGCTTTCTTT. Combining the CDR3 with reference TRBV5-1 and TRBJ1-1 gives the whole variable domain KAGVTQTPRYLIKTRGQQVTLSCSPISGHRSVSWYQQTPGQGLQFLFEYFSETQRNKGNFPGRFSGRQFSNSRSEMNVSTLELGDSALYLCASSLPGQMNTEAFFGQGTRLTVV.

The rearrangement links TRBV24-1 to TRBJ2-7, with 7 positions matching TRBD2. The CDR3 has 12 amino acids. Germline values: CDR1 KGHDR, CDR2 SFDVKD. Unmatched junction bases numbered 6, after V lost 12 bases and J lost 2 bases. CDR3 sequence (DNA): TGTGCCGCCCGGGGGGACCCCTACGAGCAGTACTTC. Protein product: CAARGDPYEQYF.

J is TRBJ1-3 and V is TRBV7-2; tentatively, D is TRBD1 (5 bases). This CDR3 has 15 residues. V shed 6 bases and J shed 4 bases, with 16 bases lying between them. CDR1 and CDR2 (germline): SGHTA, FQGNSA. The CDR3 nucleotides are TGTGCCAGCAGTCCCTGGGGGGGACCGGGAAACACCATATATTTT. Protein product: CASSPWGGPGNTIYF.